This paragraph reports one T cell receptor beta chain. What antigen it recognizes has not been identified. Nothing much larger sits one base from this clone, and base qualities are not available. To be included, a participant needed at least one PBMC sample from before ART initiation plus at least two post-ART samples. All participants with HIV were treated in the United States of America. Before DNA extraction, cryopreserved samples of about 0.95-10 million PBMC were thawed and washed. At the time of the earliest PBMC sample for each participant with HIV, ages ranged from roughly 23 to 55 years. PBMC samples were contributed by each participant from 1-4 timepoints before ART initiation and 2-8 timepoints after ART initiation, with a median of 7 samples. Serial HIV viral load, CD4+ T-cell count, ART history and demographic data were obtained for every participant. Using a Qiagen kit on a QIAcube, genomic DNA was extracted from unsorted PBMC, with samples processed in batches of 12.

The data were taken from a study of long-term antiretroviral therapy in people with HIV (dated by TCRdb to between 2021 and 2024). With regard to the full study: The earliest samples were collected about a decade before the 2015 WHO recommendation for immediate ART, when ART was typically delayed until CD4 counts fell. A total of 150 to 200 cryopreserved PBMC samples came from approximately 30 adults with confirmed HIV infection and were collected serially over a mean of roughly six years (range 1-12). About 40% of the roughly 30 participants with HIV were female. Whether ART initiation and durable HIV suppression were associated with changes in peripheral blood TRB repertoire composition and diversity was tested in a retrospective serial study. Test extractions of a monoclonal T-cell line alongside under 35 polyclonal samples showed no cross-contamination during QIAcube processing.

Sequencing of the TRB variable region was done with the immunoSEQ hsTCRB v3.0 assay at survey level resolution. TRB sequencing targeted a depth of about 40,000-55,000 T-cell genomes per sample. An Illumina MiSeq with a v3 150-cycle kit was used to sequence the pooled TRB libraries. Regarding the original processing steps: Repertoire analysis was run in R within a reproducible Nextflow workflow that covered QC, data transformation and analysis. LymphoSeq2, an R package for exploring AIRR-Seq data, was used to implement the custom analyses. After excluding a handful of samples that yielded fewer than 5000 total TRB sequences, under 200 HIV repertoires remained for analysis. Among the 190 or so HIV repertoires that were kept, 59 were collected before ART initiation and 120 to 140 were collected after ART initiation. Each repertoire was downsampled to 5000 TRB nucleotide sequences, and summary statistics were averaged across 100 downsampling iterations. The analysis kept only TRB sequences whose CDR3 regions were at least seven amino acids long. Diversity was measured with a Shannon entropy-derived clonality score and the Gini coefficient. In the repertoire networks, any two of the top 5000 CDR3 amino acid sequences were connected whenever the two sequences differed by an edit distance of one. GLIPH2 predicted antigen specificity groups and MHC restriction for TRB CDR3 amino acid sequences. To flag known CMV, EBV, HIV or tissue antigen associations, CDR3 amino acid sequences were matched against VDJdb and McPAS-TCR. Pre-ART, post-ART and control groups were compared with Wilcoxon signed-rank tests and Holm-Bonferroni correction. The table was pulled from immuneACCESS by TCRdb, which kept in-frame rearrangements only. Such tables lose some clones; where checked, under half of the loss comes from unresolved V genes, and the rest has no known cause. V and J calls and clone size follow that table, whereas D and trimming were derived from the DNA. This sample gives under 30,000 clones in total; around 93% of them show up just once. 2.7% of the sample belongs to the ten largest clones.

Its CDR3 holds 12 amino acids, cysteine through phenylalanine. The only DNA kept is the CDR3, 36 bases in frame from the first base. CDR1 is given as GTSNPN and CDR2 as SVGIG, both from the germline V gene (reference sequence). The V and J ends are trimmed by 1 base and 6 bases, leaving 7 bases between them. Here is what the overall study found, with its caveats: Because cell numbers in pre-ART samples were limited, unsorted PBMC were profiled instead of sorted CD4+ and CD8+ T cells. Limited PBMC availability meant only the TCR beta chain was sequenced, without alpha chain pairing. The samples were dated from about 2003 to 2017, and the ART regimens that were used may be less effective than current ART regimens. The repertoire was dominated across all time points by expanded TRB clones identified before ART initiation, although this dominance was seen to fluctuate and to decrease in many PLHIV after ART. Inferences about post-ART repertoire changes are limited because no data were available on ART adherence, viral resistance or therapy changes. CDR3 length ranges in HIV repertoires were narrower than in controls, and network structure suggested an antigen-experienced repertoire with only a slight naive shift after ART. Starting ART was linked to a significant rise in TRB diversity, yet even after long-term ART the diversity remained significantly lower than in transplant donor controls.

Recombination linked TRBV30 to TRBJ1-3, with the D gene call left open. Sequenced material: unsorted PBMCs, taken more than 7.3 years after starting antiretroviral therapy. The clonotype originates from a man aged 45-65 years with HIV. The sequenced DNA: TGTGCCTGGAGTGCCCAACTAAACACCATATATTTT. Its protein reads: CAWSAQLNTIYF.